This passage covers 10 T cell receptor beta chains from one sample sequenced in a study of cytomegalovirus exposure and HLA in healthy donors. With 60 Vbeta and 13 Jbeta primers, the PCR was carried out. Sequencing used immunoSEQ multiplex PCR; TCRdb keeps in-frame clones, though not all of them. The repertoire holds approximately 100,000 clones, with about 80% as singletons. What was sequenced was PBMCs. All receptors derive from a man between 35 and 55 years old in good health and CMV-seronegative.

This clone was recorded a few times. The chain is built from TRBV4-2 and TRBJ2-3; 7 positions agree with TRBD1. Germline V CDR1 and CDR2: LGHNA, YNFKEQ. The CDR3 loop spans 15 amino acids. V was pared by 4 bases and J by 1 base, with 5 bases of the junction left unmatched. CDR3 nucleotides: TGTGCCAGCAGCCTAGATGGGACAGGCACAGATACGCAGTATTTT. It translates to CASSLDGTGTDTQYF.

This chain connects TRBV7-3 to TRBJ1-3; D remains ambiguous. Per the germline V gene, CDR1 is SGHTA and CDR2 is FQGTGA. Trimming removed 5 bases at V and 8 bases at J, with 19 bases between. The CDR3 runs 15 residues. As DNA, the CDR3 is TGTGCCAGCAGCCAAAGCCCAGGTATGGGCCACACCATATATTTT. Protein: CASSQSPGMGHTIYF.

This chain uses TRBV18 with TRBJ2-6; 8 nucleotides align to TRBD2. V was clipped by 1 base and J by 4 bases; unmatched bases: 6. Germline V gives CDR1 KGHSH, CDR2 LQKENI. This CDR3 region has 17 residues. The CDR3 coding sequence is TGTGCCAGCTCACCACTTAGCGGGGCGGAAGGGGCCAACGTCCTGACTTTC. Amino acids: CASSPLSGAEGANVLTF.

This rearrangement joins TRBV5-6 to TRBJ1-2; 8 bases fit TRBD1. The CDR3 length is 14 residues. Germline V lookup: CDR1 SGHDT, CDR2 YYEEEE. Trimming took 1 base from V and 4 from J; bases not matched to a gene: 3. The CDR3 here is CASSLPGQGYGYTF. DNA for the CDR3: TGTGCCAGCAGCTTGCCCGGACAGGGCTATGGCTACACCTTC.

This clone was recorded once. The chain combines TRBV10-3 with TRBJ2-7, with TRBD2 identical over 7 bases. Germline V lookup: CDR1 ENHRY, CDR2 SYGVKD. Unmatched junction bases numbered 6, after V lost 7 bases and J lost 3 bases. The CDR3 has 13 residues. Here the CDR3 DNA reads TGTGCCATCATCTTGCGGGGGAGCTACGAGCAGTACGTC. As protein: CAIILRGSYEQYV.

The chain combines TRBV5-5 with TRBJ1-4; possibly TRBD1 for D (6 bases). This CDR3 region has 14 residues. V gave up 4 bases and J gave up 7 bases, with 14 bases separating them. Germline CDR1 and CDR2: SGHKS and YYEKEE (reference sequence). CDR3 in amino acids: CASSRDIISEKLFF. In nucleotides, the CDR3 is TGTGCCAGCAGCAGGGACATTATCTCTGAAAAACTGTTTTTT.

The J gene is TRBJ1-3, the V gene TRBV19; D perhaps matches TRBD1 (6 bases). The length of the CDR3 is 14 residues. Germline values: CDR1 LNHDA, CDR2 SQIVND (reference sequence). The germline V and J ends were trimmed by 4 bases and 4 bases, with 11 bases remaining between them. CDR3 amino acids: CASSRPGDGNTIYF. The CDR3 nucleotides are TGTGCCAGTAGTAGGCCAGGGGACGGAAACACCATATATTTT.

The chain links TRBV4-3 to TRBJ1-3; 7 bases agree with TRBD1. The CDR3 is 15 amino acids. Germline V CDR1 and CDR2: LGHNA, YSLEER. Trimming took 5 bases from V and 3 from J; bases not matched to a gene: 7. This chain's CDR3 is CASSKGQPGGNTIYF. In DNA, the CDR3 is TGCGCCAGCAGCAAGGGACAGCCTGGTGGAAACACCATATATTTT.

The rearrangement joins TRBV10-3 to TRBJ2-6; D ambiguous. The V gene's germline CDR1 is ENHRY and CDR2 SYGVKD. Trimming cost V 3 bases and J 0 bases, with 6 bases left between them. The CDR3 spans 15 residues. The CDR3 here is CAISDSSSGANVLTF. The CDR3 region has the DNA TGTGCCATCAGTGATAGTAGCTCTGGGGCCAACGTCCTGACTTTC.

CDR3 coding DNA: TGTGCCAGCAGTTACTTGGGGGGGGCTGAGCAGTTCTTC. Translation gives CASSYLGGAEQFF. The chain uses TRBV6-5 and TRBJ2-1; D may be TRBD2 (7 bases). The CDR3 is 13 amino acids. V lost 1 base and J lost 9, with 10 bases in between. CDR1 is MNHEY and CDR2 is SVGAGI in the germline V gene.